This T cell receptor (beta chain) derives from a study of blood T cell repertoires in COVID-19. Libraries were prepared by immunoSEQ multiplex PCR; TCRdb keeps only in-frame clonotypes and omits some of them. The profile shows about 250,000 clones, 88% of them singletons. The clonotype originates from a woman aged 40 to 55 who had recovered from COVID-19. Source material: peripheral blood.

The CDR3 spells CSASSAGDRTDTQYF. For the CDR3, the DNA is TGCAGTGCTAGTTCCGCGGGTGACCGAACAGATACGCAGTATTTT. The V and J genes are TRBV20-1 and TRBJ2-3; possible D gene TRBD2, 5 bases. The germline V gene has CDR1 DFQATT and CDR2 SNEGSKA (reference sequence). CDR3 length equals 15 residues. Trimming removed 3 bases at V and 3 bases at J, with 16 bases between.